This T cell receptor (beta chain) was sequenced in a study of cytomegalovirus exposure and HLA in healthy donors. General observations from the study: Within the data, a cluster of highly shared sequence variants was likely a sequencing artifact. Rarity characterized most TCR sequences, yet some public TCRs appeared in many donors. Later, an analysis showed that TCR beta chains associated with HLA were more clonally expanded than others that were equally common. Cytomegalovirus association was assigned to about 150 TCR beta chains.

To note about this clone: The antigen remains undetermined.

Amplification used 60 Vbeta primers and 13 Jbeta primers. Clones were sequenced by immunoSEQ multiplex PCR, and TCRdb holds only the in-frame ones, with some missing. The table includes about 82,000 clones, around 68% detected once. V lost 5 bases and J lost 4, with 11 bases in between. This CDR3 region has 13 residues. Germline V gene data show CDR1 as MNHEY and CDR2 as SVGAGI. Source material: PBMCs. The V call is TRBV6-5, the J call TRBJ1-2, with TRBD1 as a possible D gene (5 bases). This sequence originates from a man aged 40-49 years in good health and CMV-seropositive. This CDR3 is CASSRGKIYGYTF. The CDR3 DNA is TGTGCCAGCAGTCGGGGGAAGATCTATGGCTACACCTTC.